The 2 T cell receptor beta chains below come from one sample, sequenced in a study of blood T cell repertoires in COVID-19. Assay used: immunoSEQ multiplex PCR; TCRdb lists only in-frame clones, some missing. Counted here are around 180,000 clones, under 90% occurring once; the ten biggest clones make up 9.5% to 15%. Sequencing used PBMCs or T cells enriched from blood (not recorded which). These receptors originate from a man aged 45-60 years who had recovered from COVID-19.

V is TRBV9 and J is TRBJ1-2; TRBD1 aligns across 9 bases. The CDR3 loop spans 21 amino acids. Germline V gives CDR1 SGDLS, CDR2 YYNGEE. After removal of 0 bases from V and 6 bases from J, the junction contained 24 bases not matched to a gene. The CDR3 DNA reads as TGTGCCAGCAGCGTAGCCCCTTCAACGGACAGGGGTGGATTAGGATTGAATGGCTACACCTTC. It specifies CASSVAPSTDRGGLGLNGYTF.

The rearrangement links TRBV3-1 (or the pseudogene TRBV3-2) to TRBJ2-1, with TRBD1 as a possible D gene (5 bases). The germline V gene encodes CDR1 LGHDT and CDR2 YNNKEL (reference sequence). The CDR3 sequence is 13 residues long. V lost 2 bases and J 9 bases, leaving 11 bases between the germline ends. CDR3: CASSQFLRGEQFF. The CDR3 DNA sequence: TGTGCCAGCAGCCAATTCCTTAGGGGTGAGCAGTTCTTC.